This T cell receptor beta chain is from a study of molecular identifiers for immune sequencing clone quantification. In its sample, this clonotype was seen many times. The antigen remains unidentified. Previously described methods and listed TCR primers were employed for the bulk TCR libraries. TCRdb used MiXCR to reprocess the PCR reads, holding one entry per CDR3 protein. The sample records approximately 590,000 distinct CDR3 sequences, less than 30% being singletons. From germline, CDR1 is SQVTM and CDR2 ANQGSEA. This CDR3 has 14 residues. Trimming stripped 7 bases from V and 0 bases from J, with 13 bases between. A CD8+CD4-CCR7+CD45RA+ phenotype served as the sorting definition for naive CD8 T cells. Study-wide findings and caveats: Even with more than 950,000 naive cells present, spiked Jurkat TCR RNA from one cell was reportedly detectable. Identical TCR molecules sharing a barcode could underestimate highly expanded clone sizes.

The specimen sequenced was naive CD8+ T cells from blood, with Jurkat cell RNA spiked in. This sample's subset: FACS-sorted CD8+CD4-CCR7+CD45RA+ naive T cells. The TCR originated in a human donor in good health. Some libraries in this study had Jurkat cell RNA spiked in. V usage is TRBV29-1 and J usage is TRBJ1-5; no definite D call. CDR3 amino acids: CSATTVDSNQPQHF. CDR3 bases: TGCAGCGCCACGACGGTCGATAGCAATCAGCCCCAGCATTTT.